One T cell receptor beta chain is described in this entry. The antigen is undetermined. This entry belongs to a study of T cell responses to AZD1222 COVID-19 vaccine. The study's findings and limits: Clonal diversity may have been underestimated, and the donors were mostly white British, with more females than males. It was only six AZD1222 recipients who were seropositive at baseline. There were vaccine-associated CD4 TCRs across spike, dominant at 160-218 and 743-854.

TCRdb keeps only in-frame clones here, not all; method: immunoSEQ multiplex PCR. The repertoire consists of more than 75,000 clones, with under 95% occurring once and the leading ten covering 6.5% to 9.5%. V dropped 2 bases and J dropped 3 bases, with 11 bases sitting between them. Germline values: CDR1 SGDLS, CDR2 YYNGEE. There are 14 residues in the CDR3. The V and J genes are TRBV9 and TRBJ1-2, with D perhaps matching TRBD1 (5 bases). The sample consisted of peripheral blood, taken 28 days after the second AZD1222 dose. This TCR derives from an adult who received the AZD1222 COVID-19 vaccine. The CDR3 sequence: CASSVRASDYGYTF. The DNA of the CDR3 is TGTGCCAGCAGCGTCAGGGCCTCGGACTATGGCTACACCTTC.